These T cell receptor beta chains were read from a single sample in a study of shared clonotypes between healthy human individuals. Sequenced by immunoSEQ multiplex PCR; TCRdb stores in-frame clones only, minus some. The table has 2,500,000 or so clones, over 85% seen once. The sequencing input was naive CD4+ T cells sorted from blood. Receptors were obtained from a man between 18 and 35 years old in good health. The CDR3 runs from the conserved cysteine through the conserved F or W. Fields, in order: V gene, clone size, J gene, D gene, CDR3 protein, CDR3 DNA. The D gene is left open where the match is weak. Size is omitted from some rows. Given values are once, few, many or a class for expanded clones.

v_gene: TRBV14
abundance: NA
j_gene: TRBJ2-1
d_gene: TRBD2
CDR3aa: CASSQLNLAGGPYNEQFF
CDR3nt: TGTGCCAGCAGCCAGTTGAACTTAGCGGGAGGTCCCTACAATGAGCAGTTCTTC

v_gene: TRBV2
abundance: NA
j_gene: TRBJ1-6
d_gene: NA
CDR3aa: CASSEEGGRESPLHF
CDR3nt: TGTGCCAGCAGTGAAGAGGGGGGGCGGGAATCACCCCTCCACTTT

v_gene: TRBV11-2
abundance: NA
j_gene: TRBJ2-7
d_gene: NA
CDR3aa: CASSLDSYEQYF
CDR3nt: TGTGCCAGCAGCTTAGACTCCTACGAGCAGTACTTC

v_gene: TRBV6-5
abundance: NA
j_gene: TRBJ2-2
d_gene: NA
CDR3aa: CASSTRWGTGELFF
CDR3nt: TGTGCCAGCAGTACCCGATGGGGCACCGGGGAGCTGTTTTTT

v_gene: TRBV20-1
abundance: NA
j_gene: TRBJ2-7
d_gene: TRBD1
CDR3aa: CSASPSDRAYF
CDR3nt: TGCAGTGCTAGTCCGTCGGACAGGGCGTACTTC

v_gene: TRBV12-5
abundance: NA
j_gene: TRBJ2-1
d_gene: NA
CDR3aa: CASGPDRGTSGYQSSYNEQFF
CDR3nt: TGTGCTAGTGGCCCGGACAGGGGGACTAGCGGATACCAAAGCTCCTACAATGAGCAGTTCTTC

v_gene: TRBV11-2
abundance: NA
j_gene: TRBJ2-3
d_gene: NA
CDR3aa: CASSLAQVTDTQYF
CDR3nt: TGTGCCAGCAGCTTAGCACAGGTCACAGATACGCAGTATTTT

v_gene: TRBV5-1
abundance: NA
j_gene: TRBJ2-7
d_gene: TRBD1
CDR3aa: CASSLVAGQGAYEQYF
CDR3nt: TGCGCCAGCAGCTTGGTGGCGGGACAGGGGGCTTACGAGCAGTACTTC

v_gene: TRBV6-5
abundance: NA
j_gene: TRBJ1-1
d_gene: NA
CDR3aa: CASSYGQTNTEAFF
CDR3nt: TGTGCCAGCAGTTACGGGCAGACAAACACTGAAGCTTTCTTT

v_gene: TRBV11-2
abundance: NA
j_gene: TRBJ1-2
d_gene: TRBD1
CDR3aa: CASSLPGTGNYGYTF
CDR3nt: TGTGCCAGCAGCTTGCCAGGGACAGGGAACTATGGCTACACCTTC

v_gene: TRBV5-4
abundance: NA
j_gene: TRBJ1-1
d_gene: TRBD1
CDR3aa: CASTRDRENTEAFF
CDR3nt: TGTGCCAGCACCCGGGACAGGGAGAACACTGAAGCTTTCTTT

v_gene: TRBV6-6
abundance: NA
j_gene: TRBJ2-5
d_gene: TRBD2
CDR3aa: CATIVAGAPETQYF
CDR3nt: TGTGCCACCATAGTTGCGGGAGCACCGGAGACCCAGTACTTC

v_gene: TRBV4-1
abundance: NA
j_gene: TRBJ2-5
d_gene: TRBD1
CDR3aa: CASRLTAGTGGAGETQYF
CDR3nt: TGCGCCAGCAGATTAACTGCCGGGACAGGGGGCGCTGGTGAGACCCAGTACTTC

v_gene: TRBV9
abundance: once
j_gene: TRBJ2-7
d_gene: NA
CDR3aa: CASSPFGESYEQYF
CDR3nt: TGTGCCAGCAGCCCGTTCGGGGAGAGCTACGAGCAGTACTTC

v_gene: TRBV5-6
abundance: NA
j_gene: TRBJ2-7
d_gene: NA
CDR3aa: CASSGRLVAFYEQYF
CDR3nt: TGTGCCAGCAGCGGTCGACTAGTAGCATTTTACGAGCAGTACTTC

v_gene: TRBV13
abundance: NA
j_gene: TRBJ2-7
d_gene: NA
CDR3aa: CASSFGGASSYEQYF
CDR3nt: TGTGCCAGCAGCTTCGGCGGGGCCAGCTCCTACGAGCAGTACTTC

v_gene: TRBV30
abundance: NA
j_gene: TRBJ2-7
d_gene: TRBD1
CDR3aa: CAWSVTTGQGIYEQYF
CDR3nt: TGTGCCTGGAGTGTTACTACCGGACAGGGGATTTACGAGCAGTACTTC

v_gene: TRBV28
abundance: NA
j_gene: TRBJ2-1
d_gene: TRBD2
CDR3aa: CASSLGGGAWVF
CDR3nt: TGTGCCAGCAGTTTAGGGGGAGGGGCCTGGGTCTTC

v_gene: TRBV18
abundance: NA
j_gene: TRBJ2-3
d_gene: TRBD1
CDR3aa: CASSPNPGQTTSTDTQYF
CDR3nt: TGTGCCAGCTCACCAAACCCGGGACAGACTACTAGCACAGATACGCAGTATTTT

v_gene: TRBV7-2
abundance: NA
j_gene: TRBJ2-3
d_gene: TRBD2
CDR3aa: CASSWTSGFSTDTQYF
CDR3nt: TGTGCCAGCAGCTGGACTAGCGGATTTAGCACAGATACGCAGTATTTT

v_gene: TRBV10-3
abundance: once
j_gene: TRBJ2-1
d_gene: NA
CDR3aa: CAITTDPVSRSGNEQFF
CDR3nt: TGTGCCATCACTACGGACCCCGTCTCAAGGTCAGGTAATGAGCAGTTCTTC

v_gene: TRBV6-6
abundance: NA
j_gene: TRBJ2-1
d_gene: NA
CDR3aa: CTSSSGSYNEQFF
CDR3nt: TGTACCAGTTCCAGCGGGTCCTACAATGAGCAGTTCTTC

v_gene: TRBV5-1
abundance: NA
j_gene: TRBJ2-7
d_gene: NA
CDR3aa: CASSPPGQSYEQYF
CDR3nt: TGCGCCAGCAGCCCACCCGGGCAGTCCTACGAGCAGTACTTC

v_gene: TRBV9
abundance: once
j_gene: TRBJ1-1
d_gene: TRBD1
CDR3aa: CASSVTGTGGFTEAFF
CDR3nt: TGTGCCAGCAGCGTAACCGGGACAGGGGGTTTCACTGAAGCTTTCTTT

v_gene: TRBV7-7
abundance: NA
j_gene: TRBJ2-1
d_gene: TRBD2
CDR3aa: CASSYSGASYNEQFF
CDR3nt: TGTGCTAGCAGCTATAGCGGGGCCTCCTACAATGAGCAGTTCTTC

v_gene: TRBV21-1
abundance: NA
j_gene: TRBJ2-5
d_gene: NA
CDR3aa: CASSKGGQVQETQYF
CDR3nt: TGTGCCAGCAGCAAGGGGGGACAGGTTCAAGAGACCCAGTACTTC

v_gene: TRBV5-1
abundance: once
j_gene: TRBJ2-1
d_gene: TRBD2
CDR3aa: CASLKGAGAYNEQFF
CDR3nt: TGCGCCAGCCTCAAGGGAGCGGGGGCGTACAATGAGCAGTTCTTC

v_gene: TRBV10-2
abundance: NA
j_gene: TRBJ1-2
d_gene: TRBD1
CDR3aa: CASRWTGGGYTF
CDR3nt: TGCGCCAGCAGGTGGACAGGGGGCGGCTACACCTTC

v_gene: TRBV7-2
abundance: NA
j_gene: TRBJ2-1
d_gene: TRBD2
CDR3aa: CASSFSGTSINEQFF
CDR3nt: TGTGCCAGCAGCTTTTCCGGGACTAGCATAAATGAGCAGTTCTTC

v_gene: TRBV5-6
abundance: NA
j_gene: TRBJ2-5
d_gene: NA
CDR3aa: CASSFGQQETQYF
CDR3nt: TGTGCCAGCAGCTTTGGACAGCAAGAGACCCAGTACTTC

v_gene: TRBV5-1
abundance: NA
j_gene: TRBJ2-7
d_gene: TRBD1
CDR3aa: CASSQGTGEQYF
CDR3nt: TGCGCCAGCAGCCAAGGGACAGGCGAGCAGTACTTC

v_gene: TRBV5-1
abundance: NA
j_gene: TRBJ1-3
d_gene: NA
CDR3aa: CASSPGQNAASGNTIYF
CDR3nt: TGCGCCAGCAGCCCCGGACAGAACGCCGCCTCTGGAAACACCATATATTTT

v_gene: TRBV2
abundance: NA
j_gene: TRBJ1-3
d_gene: NA
CDR3aa: CATRQSDYTIYF
CDR3nt: TGTGCCACCCGTCAGTCCGACTACACCATATATTTT

v_gene: TRBV19
abundance: NA
j_gene: TRBJ2-1
d_gene: NA
CDR3aa: CASSMFWGSSYNEQFF
CDR3nt: TGTGCCAGTAGTATGTTTTGGGGCAGCTCCTACAATGAGCAGTTCTTC

v_gene: TRBV2
abundance: once
j_gene: TRBJ2-1
d_gene: TRBD2
CDR3aa: CASSDEGAGGLPFF
CDR3nt: TGTGCCAGCAGTGATGAGGGGGCGGGAGGGCTTCCGTTCTTC

v_gene: TRBV18
abundance: NA
j_gene: TRBJ1-4
d_gene: NA
CDR3aa: CASSRGFNEKLFF
CDR3nt: TGTGCCAGCTCGCGGGGCTTTAATGAAAAACTGTTTTTT

v_gene: TRBV5-4
abundance: NA
j_gene: TRBJ1-1
d_gene: NA
CDR3aa: CASNPGLRVTEAFF
CDR3nt: TGTGCCAGCAATCCGGGACTCAGGGTGACTGAAGCTTTCTTT

v_gene: TRBV5-1
abundance: NA
j_gene: TRBJ1-3
d_gene: NA
CDR3aa: CASSKGTTGNTIYF
CDR3nt: TGCGCCAGCAGTAAGGGGACAACTGGAAACACCATATATTTT

v_gene: TRBV7-9
abundance: NA
j_gene: TRBJ1-1
d_gene: NA
CDR3aa: CASSLWGTEAFF
CDR3nt: TGTGCCAGCAGCTTATGGGGAACTGAAGCTTTCTTT

v_gene: TRBV29-1
abundance: NA
j_gene: TRBJ2-1
d_gene: TRBD1
CDR3aa: CSVEDSDRDSYNEQFF
CDR3nt: TGCAGCGTTGAAGATTCGGACAGGGACTCCTACAATGAGCAGTTCTTC

v_gene: TRBV6-5
abundance: NA
j_gene: TRBJ1-2
d_gene: TRBD1
CDR3aa: CASSYVAGGYGYTF
CDR3nt: TGTGCCAGCAGTTACGTGGCAGGGGGCTATGGCTACACCTTC

v_gene: TRBV5-1
abundance: NA
j_gene: TRBJ1-1
d_gene: NA
CDR3aa: CASSGGGTVNTEAFF
CDR3nt: TGCGCCAGCAGCGGGGGAGGGACGGTGAACACTGAAGCTTTCTTT

v_gene: TRBV7-8
abundance: NA
j_gene: TRBJ1-1
d_gene: NA
CDR3aa: CASSLAPEGVNTEAFF
CDR3nt: TGTGCCAGCAGCTTAGCTCCGGAAGGGGTGAACACTGAAGCTTTCTTT

v_gene: TRBV28
abundance: once
j_gene: TRBJ2-5
d_gene: NA
CDR3aa: CASSSRTEPQETQYF
CDR3nt: TGTGCCAGCAGCTCTCGGACAGAACCACAAGAGACCCAGTACTTC

v_gene: TRBV19
abundance: NA
j_gene: TRBJ2-1
d_gene: TRBD2
CDR3aa: CASSSGSSHNEQFF
CDR3nt: TGTGCCAGTAGTAGCGGGAGTTCCCACAATGAGCAGTTCTTC

v_gene: TRBV12-5
abundance: NA
j_gene: TRBJ2-7
d_gene: TRBD2
CDR3aa: CASGLTGGLGEQYF
CDR3nt: TGTGCTAGTGGTTTGACGGGAGGGCTAGGGGAGCAGTACTTC

v_gene: TRBV6-1
abundance: NA
j_gene: TRBJ2-3
d_gene: NA
CDR3aa: CASRLGPDTQYF
CDR3nt: TGTGCCAGCAGGTTAGGTCCAGATACGCAGTATTTT

v_gene: TRBV2
abundance: NA
j_gene: TRBJ2-3
d_gene: TRBD1
CDR3aa: CASRPGQGAGGDTQYF
CDR3nt: TGTGCCAGCAGGCCGGGACAGGGGGCTGGTGGAGATACGCAGTATTTT

v_gene: TRBV5-4
abundance: NA
j_gene: TRBJ1-2
d_gene: TRBD1
CDR3aa: CASSLDRGLYGYTF
CDR3nt: TGTGCCAGCAGCTTGGACAGGGGGCTCTATGGCTACACCTTC

v_gene: TRBV5-1
abundance: NA
j_gene: TRBJ1-1
d_gene: NA
CDR3aa: CASSLETRGATEAFF
CDR3nt: TGCGCCAGCAGCTTGGAAACTAGGGGCGCGACTGAAGCTTTCTTT

v_gene: TRBV2
abundance: NA
j_gene: TRBJ2-2
d_gene: NA
CDR3aa: CASSDRVSAGELFF
CDR3nt: TGTGCCAGCAGTGATAGGGTTTCTGCCGGGGAGCTGTTTTTT